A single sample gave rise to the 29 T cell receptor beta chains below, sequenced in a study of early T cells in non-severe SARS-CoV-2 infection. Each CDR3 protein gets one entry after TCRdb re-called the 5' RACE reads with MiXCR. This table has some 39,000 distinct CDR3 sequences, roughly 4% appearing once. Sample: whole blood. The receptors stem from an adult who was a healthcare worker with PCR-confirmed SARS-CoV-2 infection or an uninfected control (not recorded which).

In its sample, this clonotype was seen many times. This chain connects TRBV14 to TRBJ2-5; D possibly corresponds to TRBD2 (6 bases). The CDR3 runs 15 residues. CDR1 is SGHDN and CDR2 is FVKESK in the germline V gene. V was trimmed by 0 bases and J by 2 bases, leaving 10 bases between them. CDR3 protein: CASSQDRGIQETQYF. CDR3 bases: TGTGCCAGCAGCCAAGATCGCGGGATTCAAGAGACCCAGTACTTC. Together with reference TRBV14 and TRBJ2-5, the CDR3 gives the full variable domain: EAGVTQFPSHSVIEKGQTVTLRCDPISGHDNLYWYRRVMGKEIKFLLHFVKESKQDESGMPNNRFLAERTGGTYSTLKVQPAELEDSGVYFCASSQDRGIQETQYFGPGTRLLVL.

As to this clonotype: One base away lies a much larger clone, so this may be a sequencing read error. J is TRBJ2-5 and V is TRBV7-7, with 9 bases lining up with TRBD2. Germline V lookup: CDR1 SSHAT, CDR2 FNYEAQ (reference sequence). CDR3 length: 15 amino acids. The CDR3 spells CASSPGTSHQETQYF. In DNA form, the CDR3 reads TGTGCTAGCAGCCCCGGGACTAGCCACCAAGAGACCCAGTACTTC.

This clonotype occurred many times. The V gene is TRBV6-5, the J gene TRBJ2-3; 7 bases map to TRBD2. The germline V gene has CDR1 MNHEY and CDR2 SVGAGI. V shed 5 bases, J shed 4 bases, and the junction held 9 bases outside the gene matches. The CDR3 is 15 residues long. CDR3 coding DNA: TGTGCCAGCAGTGTAGCGGGCCGTAGCGCAGATACGCAGTATTTT. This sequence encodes CASSVAGRSADTQYF.

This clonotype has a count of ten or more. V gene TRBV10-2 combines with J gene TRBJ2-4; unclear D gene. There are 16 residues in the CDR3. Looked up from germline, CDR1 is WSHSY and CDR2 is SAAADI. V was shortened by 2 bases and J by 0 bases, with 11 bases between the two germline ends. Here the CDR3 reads CASSEDFTLAKNIQYF. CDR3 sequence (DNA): TGCGCCAGCAGTGAGGACTTCACCCTAGCCAAAAACATTCAGTACTTC.

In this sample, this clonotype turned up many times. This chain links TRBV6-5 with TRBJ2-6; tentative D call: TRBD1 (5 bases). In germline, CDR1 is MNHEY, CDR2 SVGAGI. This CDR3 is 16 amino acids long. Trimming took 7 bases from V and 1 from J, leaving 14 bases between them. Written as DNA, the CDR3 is TGTGCCAGCACCCCCAGGGCCGGGTCTGGGGCCAACGTCCTGACTTTC. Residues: CASTPRAGSGANVLTF.

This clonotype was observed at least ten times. CDR3 sequence reads: CASSLIGTETEKLFF. CDR3 nucleotide sequence: TGTGCCAGCAGCTTAATTGGGACCGAGACTGAAAAACTGTTTTTT. The chain has TRBV7-9 and TRBJ1-4; D might be TRBD1 (5 bases). Germline assignment: CDR1 SEHNR and CDR2 FQNEAQ (reference sequence). This CDR3 is built from 15 residues. Trimming cost V 2 bases and J 7 bases, with 14 bases left between them.

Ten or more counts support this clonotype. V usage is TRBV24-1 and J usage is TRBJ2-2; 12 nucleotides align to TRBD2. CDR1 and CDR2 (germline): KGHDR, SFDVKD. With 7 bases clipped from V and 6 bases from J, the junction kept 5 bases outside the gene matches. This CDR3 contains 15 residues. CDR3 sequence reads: CATRGTSGRAGELFF. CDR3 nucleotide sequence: TGTGCCACCAGGGGGACTAGCGGGCGCGCCGGGGAGCTGTTTTTT.

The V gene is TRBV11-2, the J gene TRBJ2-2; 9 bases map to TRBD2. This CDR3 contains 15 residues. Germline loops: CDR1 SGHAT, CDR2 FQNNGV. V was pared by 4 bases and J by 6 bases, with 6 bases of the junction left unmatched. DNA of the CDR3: TGTGCCAGCAGCTCGATTAGCGGGAGCGCCGGGGAGCTGTTTTTT. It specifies CASSSISGSAGELFF.

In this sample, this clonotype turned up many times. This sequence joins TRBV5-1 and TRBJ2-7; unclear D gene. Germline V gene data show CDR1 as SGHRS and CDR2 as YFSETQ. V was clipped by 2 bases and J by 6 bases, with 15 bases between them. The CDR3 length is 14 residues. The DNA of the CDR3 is TGCGCCAGCAGCTTTTACGGAGAGGCTCTCGAGCAGTACTTC. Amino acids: CASSFYGEALEQYF.

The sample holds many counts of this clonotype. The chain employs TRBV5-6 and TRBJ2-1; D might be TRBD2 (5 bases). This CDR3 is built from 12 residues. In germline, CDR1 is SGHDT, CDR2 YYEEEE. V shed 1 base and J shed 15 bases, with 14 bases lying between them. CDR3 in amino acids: CASSLRQDSSFF. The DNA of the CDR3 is TGTGCCAGCAGCTTGCGGCAGGACTCTTCGTTCTTC. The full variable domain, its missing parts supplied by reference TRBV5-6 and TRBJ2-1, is DAGVTQSPTHLIKTRGQQVTLRCSPKSGHDTVSWYQQALGQGPQFIFQYYEEEERQRGNFPDRFSGHQFPNYSSELNVNALLLGDSALYLCASSLRQDSSFFGPGTRLTVL.

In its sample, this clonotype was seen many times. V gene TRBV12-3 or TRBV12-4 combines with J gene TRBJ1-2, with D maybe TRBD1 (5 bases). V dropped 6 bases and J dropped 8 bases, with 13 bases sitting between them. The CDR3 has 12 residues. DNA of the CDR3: TGTGCCAGCAGCACGGGGCCAAGCGGCTACACCTTC. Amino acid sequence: CASSTGPSGYTF.

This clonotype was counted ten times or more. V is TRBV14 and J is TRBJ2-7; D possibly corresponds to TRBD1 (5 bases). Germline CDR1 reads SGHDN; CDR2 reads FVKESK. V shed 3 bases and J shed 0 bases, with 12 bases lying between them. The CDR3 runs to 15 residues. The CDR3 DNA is TGTGCCAGCAGCCATACGGCAGGGCGCTCCTACGAGCAGTACTTC. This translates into CASSHTAGRSYEQYF.

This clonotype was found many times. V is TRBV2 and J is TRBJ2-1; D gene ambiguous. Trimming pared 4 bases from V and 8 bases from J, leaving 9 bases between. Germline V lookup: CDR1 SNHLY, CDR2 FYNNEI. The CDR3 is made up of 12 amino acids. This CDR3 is CASSGPGHEQFF. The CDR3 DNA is TGTGCCAGCAGTGGGCCCGGCCATGAGCAGTTCTTC.

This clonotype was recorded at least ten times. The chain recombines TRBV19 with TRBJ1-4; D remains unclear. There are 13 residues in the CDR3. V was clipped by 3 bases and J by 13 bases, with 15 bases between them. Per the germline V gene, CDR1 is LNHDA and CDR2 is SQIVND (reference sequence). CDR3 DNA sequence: TGTGCCAGTAGTATTCTCGTCCGGGGAGGACTGTTTTTT. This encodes CASSILVRGGLFF.

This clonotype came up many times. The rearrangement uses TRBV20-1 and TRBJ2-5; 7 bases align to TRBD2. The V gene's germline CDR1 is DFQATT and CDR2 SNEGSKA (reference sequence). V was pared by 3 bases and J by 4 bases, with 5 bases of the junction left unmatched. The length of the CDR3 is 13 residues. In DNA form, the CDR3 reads TGCAGTGCTAGCGGCGAGCGGGGAGAGACCCAGTACTTC. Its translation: CSASGERGETQYF.

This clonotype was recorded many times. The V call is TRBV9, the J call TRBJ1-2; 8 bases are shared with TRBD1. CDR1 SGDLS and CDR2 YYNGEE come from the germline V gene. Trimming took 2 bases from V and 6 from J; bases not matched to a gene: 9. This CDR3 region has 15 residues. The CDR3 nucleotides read TGTGCCAGCAGCGTCGACTTGGACAGGGCTCATGGCTACACCTTC. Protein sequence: CASSVDLDRAHGYTF.

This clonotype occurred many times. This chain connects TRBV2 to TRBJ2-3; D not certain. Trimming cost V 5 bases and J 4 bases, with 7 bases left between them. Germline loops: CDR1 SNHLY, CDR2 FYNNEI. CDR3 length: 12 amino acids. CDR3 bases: TGTGCCAGCAGTCGCATGCCAGATACGCAGTATTTT. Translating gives CASSRMPDTQYF.

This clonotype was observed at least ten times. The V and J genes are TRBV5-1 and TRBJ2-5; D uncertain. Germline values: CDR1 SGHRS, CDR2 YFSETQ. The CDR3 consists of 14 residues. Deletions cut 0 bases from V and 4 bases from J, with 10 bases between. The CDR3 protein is CASSLGTTPETQYF. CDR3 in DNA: TGCGCCAGCAGCTTGGGGACCACCCCAGAGACCCAGTACTTC.

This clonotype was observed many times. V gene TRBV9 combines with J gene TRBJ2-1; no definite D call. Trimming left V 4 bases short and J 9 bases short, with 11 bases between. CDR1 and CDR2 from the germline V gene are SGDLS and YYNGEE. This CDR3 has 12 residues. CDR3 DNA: TGTGCCAGCAGCTACATGGTCGGTGAGCAGTTCTTC. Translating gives CASSYMVGEQFF.

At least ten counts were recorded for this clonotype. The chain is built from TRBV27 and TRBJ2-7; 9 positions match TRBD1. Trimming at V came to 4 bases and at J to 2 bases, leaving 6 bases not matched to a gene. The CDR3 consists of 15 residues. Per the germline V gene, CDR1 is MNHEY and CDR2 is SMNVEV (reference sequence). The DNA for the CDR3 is TGTGCCAGCAGTTGGGCGACAGGGGGTCCCTACGAGCAGTACTTC. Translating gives CASSWATGGPYEQYF.

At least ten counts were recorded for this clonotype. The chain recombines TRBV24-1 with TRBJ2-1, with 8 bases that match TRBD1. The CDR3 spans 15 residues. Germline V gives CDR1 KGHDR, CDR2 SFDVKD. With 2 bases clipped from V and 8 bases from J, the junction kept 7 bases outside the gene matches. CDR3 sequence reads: CATSDWGRGPYEQFF. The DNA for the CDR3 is TGTGCCACCAGTGATTGGGGCAGGGGGCCCTATGAGCAGTTCTTC.

In nucleotides, the CDR3 is TGTGCCAGCAGCCAGCATTACAGCACTGAAGCTTTCTTT. It yields the protein CASSQHYSTEAFF. The V call is TRBV14, the J call TRBJ1-1, with D hard to call. CDR1 and CDR2 from the germline V gene are SGHDN and FVKESK. V was trimmed by 3 bases and J by 4 bases, leaving 9 bases between them. This CDR3 spans 13 amino acids.

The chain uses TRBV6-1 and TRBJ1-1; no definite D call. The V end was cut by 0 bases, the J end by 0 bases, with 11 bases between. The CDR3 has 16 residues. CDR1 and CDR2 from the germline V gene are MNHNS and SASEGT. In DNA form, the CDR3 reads TGTGCCAGCAGTGAAGCCCGACGCGGCATGAACACTGAAGCTTTCTTT. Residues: CASSEARRGMNTEAFF.

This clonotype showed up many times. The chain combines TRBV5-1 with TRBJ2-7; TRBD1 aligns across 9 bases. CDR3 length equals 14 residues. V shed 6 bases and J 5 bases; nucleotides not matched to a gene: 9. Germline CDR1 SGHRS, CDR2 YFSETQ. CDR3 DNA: TGCGCCAGCACCCGGACAGGGGAGGGCCACGAGCAGTACTTC. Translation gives CASTRTGEGHEQYF.

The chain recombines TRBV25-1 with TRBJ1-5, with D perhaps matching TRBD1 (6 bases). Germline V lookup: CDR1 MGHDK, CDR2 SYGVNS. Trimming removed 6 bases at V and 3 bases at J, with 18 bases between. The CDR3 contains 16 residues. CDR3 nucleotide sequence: TGTGCCAGCAGAGCAACTCTGGGGGACAACAATCAGCCCCAGCATTTT. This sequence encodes CASRATLGDNNQPQHF. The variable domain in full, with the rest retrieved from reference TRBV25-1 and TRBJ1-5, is EADIYQTPRYLVIGTGKKITLECSQTMGHDKMYWYQQDPGMELHLIHYSYGVNSTEKGDLSSESTVSRIRTEHFPLTLESARPSHTSQYLCASRATLGDNNQPQHFGDGTRLSIL.

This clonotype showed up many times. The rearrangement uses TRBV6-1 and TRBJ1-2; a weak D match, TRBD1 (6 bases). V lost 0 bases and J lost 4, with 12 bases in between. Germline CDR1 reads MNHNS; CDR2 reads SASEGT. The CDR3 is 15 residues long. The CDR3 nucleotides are TGTGCCAGCAGTGAAGCGGCAGGGGTTATCTATGGCTACACCTTC. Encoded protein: CASSEAAGVIYGYTF.

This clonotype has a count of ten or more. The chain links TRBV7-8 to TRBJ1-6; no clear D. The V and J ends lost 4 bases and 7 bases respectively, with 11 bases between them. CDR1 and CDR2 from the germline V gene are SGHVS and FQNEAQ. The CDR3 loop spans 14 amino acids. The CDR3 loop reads CASSSGRGNSPLHF. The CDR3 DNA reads TGTGCCAGCAGCTCCGGGCGGGGAAATTCACCCCTCCACTTT.

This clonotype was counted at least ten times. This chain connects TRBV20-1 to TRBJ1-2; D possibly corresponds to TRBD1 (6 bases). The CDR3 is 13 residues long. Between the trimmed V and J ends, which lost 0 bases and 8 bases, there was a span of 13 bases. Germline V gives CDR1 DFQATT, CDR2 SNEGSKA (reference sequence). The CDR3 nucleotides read TGCAGTGCTAGAGATCACAGGGAGGACGGCTACACCTTC. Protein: CSARDHREDGYTF.

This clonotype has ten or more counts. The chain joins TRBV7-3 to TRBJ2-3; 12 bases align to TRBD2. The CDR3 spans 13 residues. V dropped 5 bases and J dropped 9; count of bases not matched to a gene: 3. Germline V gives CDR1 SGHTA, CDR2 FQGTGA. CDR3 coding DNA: TGTGCCAGCAGCCGGGGGACTAGCGGGACGCAGTATTTT. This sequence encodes CASSRGTSGTQYF. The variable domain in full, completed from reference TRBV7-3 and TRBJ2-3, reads GAGVSQTPSNKVTEKGKYVELRCDPISGHTALYWYRQSLGQGPEFLIYFQGTGAADDSGLPNDRFFAVRPEGSVSTLKIQRTERGDSAVYLCASSRGTSGTQYFGPGTRLTVL.